This paragraph reports one T cell receptor (beta chain). This record comes from a study of blood T cell repertoires in COVID-19. Germline values: CDR1 SGHVS, CDR2 FNYEAQ. The CDR3 length is 16 residues. Trimming at V came to 0 bases and at J to 1 base, leaving 3 bases not matched to a gene. Data came from immunoSEQ multiplex PCR; TCRdb stores just in-frame clones and leaves some out. The sample yields 240,000 or so clones, 80% to 85% seen once. The V gene is TRBV7-6, the J gene TRBJ2-1; 7 bases fit TRBD2. This TCR came from a woman aged 60-75 years with active or convalescent COVID-19. The sample comprised peripheral blood. CDR3 residues: CASSLAPGGSYNEQFF. The DNA for the CDR3 is TGTGCCAGCAGCTTAGCGCCCGGGGGGTCCTACAATGAGCAGTTCTTC. Variable domain in full (rest from reference TRBV7-6 and TRBJ2-1): GAGVSQSPRYKVTKRGQDVALRCDPISGHVSLYWYRQALGQGPEFLTYFNYEAQQDKSGLPNDRFSAERPEGSISTLTIQRTEQRDSAMYRCASSLAPGGSYNEQFFGPGTRLTVL.